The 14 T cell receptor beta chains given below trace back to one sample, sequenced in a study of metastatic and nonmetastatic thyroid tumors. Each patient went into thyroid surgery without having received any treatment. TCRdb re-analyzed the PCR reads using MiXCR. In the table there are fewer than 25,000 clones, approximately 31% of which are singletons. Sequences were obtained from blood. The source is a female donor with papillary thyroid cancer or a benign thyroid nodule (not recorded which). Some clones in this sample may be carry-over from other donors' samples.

The DNA of the CDR3 is TGCAGTCCGCCACGACAGGGGATAAACGAGCAGTACTTC. This gives the protein CSPPRQGINEQYF. The rearrangement uses TRBV20-1 and TRBJ2-7; 8 nucleotides align to TRBD1. Germline V CDR1 and CDR2: DFQATT, SNEGSKA (reference sequence). The V segment lost 8 bases and the J segment 5 bases; nucleotides outside the gene matches: 11. The CDR3 covers 13 residues.

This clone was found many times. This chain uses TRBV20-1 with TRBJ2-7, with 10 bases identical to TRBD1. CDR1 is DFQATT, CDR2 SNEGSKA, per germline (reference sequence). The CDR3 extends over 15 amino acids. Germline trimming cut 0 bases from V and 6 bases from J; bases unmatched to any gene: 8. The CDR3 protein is CSARERGTGDVEQYF. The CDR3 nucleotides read TGCAGTGCTAGAGAGCGAGGGACAGGGGATGTCGAGCAGTACTTC.

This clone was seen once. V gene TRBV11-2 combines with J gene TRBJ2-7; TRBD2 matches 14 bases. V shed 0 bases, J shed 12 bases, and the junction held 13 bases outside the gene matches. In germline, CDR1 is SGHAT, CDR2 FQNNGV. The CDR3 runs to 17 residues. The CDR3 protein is CASSLEVPGLAGEIGYF. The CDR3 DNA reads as TGTGCCAGCAGCTTAGAGGTCCCGGGACTAGCGGGAGAAATTGGGTACTTC.

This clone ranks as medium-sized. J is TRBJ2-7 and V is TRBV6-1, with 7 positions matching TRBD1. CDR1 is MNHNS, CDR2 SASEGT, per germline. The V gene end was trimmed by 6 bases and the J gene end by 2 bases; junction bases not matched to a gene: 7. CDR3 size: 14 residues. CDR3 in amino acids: CASRGQPPTYEQYF. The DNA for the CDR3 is TGTGCCAGCAGGGGACAGCCTCCCACCTACGAGCAGTACTTC.

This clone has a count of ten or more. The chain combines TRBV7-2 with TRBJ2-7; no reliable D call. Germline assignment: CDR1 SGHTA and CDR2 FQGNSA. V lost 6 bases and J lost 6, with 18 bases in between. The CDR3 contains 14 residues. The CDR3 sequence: CASSSSPGPSEQYF. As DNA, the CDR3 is TGTGCCAGCAGTTCTTCCCCAGGCCCCAGCGAGCAGTACTTC.

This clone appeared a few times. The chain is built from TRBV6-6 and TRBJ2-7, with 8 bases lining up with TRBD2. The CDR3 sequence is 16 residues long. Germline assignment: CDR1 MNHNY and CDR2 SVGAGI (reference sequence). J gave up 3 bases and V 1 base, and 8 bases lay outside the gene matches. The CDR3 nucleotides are TGTGCCAGCAGTTACTTTCCAGCGGGAGAGGGCTACGAGCAGTACTTC. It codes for CASSYFPAGEGYEQYF.

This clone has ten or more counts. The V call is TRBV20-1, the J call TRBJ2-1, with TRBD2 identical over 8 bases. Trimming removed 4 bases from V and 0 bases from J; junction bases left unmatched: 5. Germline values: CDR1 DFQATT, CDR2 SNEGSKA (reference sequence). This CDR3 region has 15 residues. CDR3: CSAILSGSSYNEQFF. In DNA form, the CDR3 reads TGCAGTGCTATCCTGAGCGGGAGCTCCTACAATGAGCAGTTCTTC.

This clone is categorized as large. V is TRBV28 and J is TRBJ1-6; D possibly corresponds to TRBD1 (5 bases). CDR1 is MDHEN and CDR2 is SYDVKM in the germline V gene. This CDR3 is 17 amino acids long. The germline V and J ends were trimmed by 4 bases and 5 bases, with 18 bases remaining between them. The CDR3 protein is CASSSTSQGFNNSPLHF. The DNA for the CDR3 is TGTGCCAGCAGTTCCACCAGTCAGGGTTTCAATAATTCACCCCTCCACTTT.

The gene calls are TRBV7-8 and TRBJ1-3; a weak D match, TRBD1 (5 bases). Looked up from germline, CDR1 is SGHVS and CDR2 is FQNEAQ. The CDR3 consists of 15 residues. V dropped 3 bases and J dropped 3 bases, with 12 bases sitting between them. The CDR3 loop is CASSFEGQGGNTIYF. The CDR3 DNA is TGTGCCAGCAGCTTTGAGGGGCAGGGTGGAAACACCATATATTTT.

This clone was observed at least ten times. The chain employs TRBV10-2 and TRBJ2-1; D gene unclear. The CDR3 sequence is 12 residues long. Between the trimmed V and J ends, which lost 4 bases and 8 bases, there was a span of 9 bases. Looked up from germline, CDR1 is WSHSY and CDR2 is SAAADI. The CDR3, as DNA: TGCGCCAGCAGTGGGAATCGTTATGAGCAGTTCTTC. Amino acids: CASSGNRYEQFF.

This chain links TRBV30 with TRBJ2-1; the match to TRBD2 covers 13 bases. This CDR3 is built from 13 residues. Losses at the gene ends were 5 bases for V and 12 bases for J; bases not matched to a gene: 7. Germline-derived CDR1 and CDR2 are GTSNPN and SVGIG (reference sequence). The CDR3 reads CAWGLAGVGGQFF. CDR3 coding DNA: TGTGCCTGGGGACTAGCGGGAGTTGGGGGGCAGTTCTTC.

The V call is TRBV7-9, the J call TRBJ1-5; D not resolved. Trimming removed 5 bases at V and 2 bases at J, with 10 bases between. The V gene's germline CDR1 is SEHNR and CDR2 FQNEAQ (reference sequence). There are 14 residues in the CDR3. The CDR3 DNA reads TGTGCCAGCAGCCAAGGGCCGGGCAATCAGCCCCAGCATTTT. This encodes CASSQGPGNQPQHF.

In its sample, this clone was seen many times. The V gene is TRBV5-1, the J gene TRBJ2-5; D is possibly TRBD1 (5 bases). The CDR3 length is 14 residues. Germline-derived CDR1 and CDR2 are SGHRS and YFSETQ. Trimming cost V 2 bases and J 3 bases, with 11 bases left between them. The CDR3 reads CASSLSAGKETQYF. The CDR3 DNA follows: TGCGCCAGCAGCTTATCGGCAGGGAAAGAGACCCAGTACTTC.

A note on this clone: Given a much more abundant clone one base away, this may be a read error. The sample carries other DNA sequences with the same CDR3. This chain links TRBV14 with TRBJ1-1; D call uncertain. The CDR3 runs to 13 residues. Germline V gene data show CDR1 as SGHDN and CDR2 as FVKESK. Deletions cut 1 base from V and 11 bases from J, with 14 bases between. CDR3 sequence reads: CASSQASAGPAFF. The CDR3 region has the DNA TGTGCCAGCAGCCAAGCCTCCGCAGGTCCTGCTTTCTTT. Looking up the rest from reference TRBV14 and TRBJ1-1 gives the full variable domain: EAGVTQFPSHSVIEKGQTVTLRCDPISGHDNLYWYRRVMGKEIKFLLHFVKESKQDESGMPNNRFLAERTGGTYSTLKVQPAELEDSGVYFCASSQASAGPAFFGQGTRLTVV.